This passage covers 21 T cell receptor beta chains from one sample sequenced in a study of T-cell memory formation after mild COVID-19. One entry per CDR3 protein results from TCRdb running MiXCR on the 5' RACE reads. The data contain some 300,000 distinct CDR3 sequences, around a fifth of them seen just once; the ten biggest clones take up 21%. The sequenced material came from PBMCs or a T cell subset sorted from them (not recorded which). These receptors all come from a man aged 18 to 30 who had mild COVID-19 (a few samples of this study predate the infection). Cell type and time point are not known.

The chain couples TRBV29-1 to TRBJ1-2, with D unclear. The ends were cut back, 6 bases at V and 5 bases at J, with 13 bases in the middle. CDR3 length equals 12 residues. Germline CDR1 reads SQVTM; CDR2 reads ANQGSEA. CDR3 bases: TGCAGCGTCGCGACACCTGCTTATGGCTACACCTTC. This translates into CSVATPAYGYTF.

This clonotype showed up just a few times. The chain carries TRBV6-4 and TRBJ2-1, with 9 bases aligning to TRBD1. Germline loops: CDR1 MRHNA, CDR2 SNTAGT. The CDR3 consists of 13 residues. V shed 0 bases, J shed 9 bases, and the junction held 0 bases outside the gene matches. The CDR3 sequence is CASSDSDRGEQFF. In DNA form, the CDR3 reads TGTGCCAGCAGTGACTCGGACAGGGGTGAGCAGTTCTTC.

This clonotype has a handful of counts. The CDR3 protein is CSARELAGGHTGELFF. The CDR3 DNA is TGCAGTGCTAGAGAACTAGCGGGGGGCCACACCGGGGAGCTGTTTTTT. This chain uses TRBV20-1 with TRBJ2-2, with 12 bases matching TRBD2. With 0 bases clipped from V and 3 bases from J, the junction kept 2 bases outside the gene matches. The CDR3 runs to 16 residues. CDR1 DFQATT and CDR2 SNEGSKA come from the germline V gene (reference sequence).

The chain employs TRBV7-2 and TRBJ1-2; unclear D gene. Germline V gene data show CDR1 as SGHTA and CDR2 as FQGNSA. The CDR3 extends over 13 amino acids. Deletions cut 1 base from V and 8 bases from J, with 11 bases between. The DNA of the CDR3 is TGTGCCAGCAGCTTAGGGCGAGGTTTGGGCTACACCTTC. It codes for CASSLGRGLGYTF.

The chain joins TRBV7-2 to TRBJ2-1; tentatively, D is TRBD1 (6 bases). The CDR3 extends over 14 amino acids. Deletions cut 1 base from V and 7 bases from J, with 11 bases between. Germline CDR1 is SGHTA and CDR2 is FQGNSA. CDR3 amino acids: CASSLDAGANEQFF. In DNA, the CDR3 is TGTGCCAGCAGCTTAGATGCAGGGGCAAATGAGCAGTTCTTC.

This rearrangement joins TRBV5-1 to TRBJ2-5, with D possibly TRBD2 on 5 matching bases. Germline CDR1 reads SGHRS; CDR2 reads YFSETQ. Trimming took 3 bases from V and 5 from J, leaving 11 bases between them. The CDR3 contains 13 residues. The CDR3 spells CASSYVQRETQYF. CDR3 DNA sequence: TGCGCCAGCAGCTACGTCCAGCGGGAGACCCAGTACTTC.

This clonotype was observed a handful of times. This CDR3 is CASREAAGYEQYF. CDR3 nucleotides: TGCGCCAGCAGGGAGGCAGCAGGCTACGAGCAGTACTTC. The V and J genes are TRBV5-1 and TRBJ2-7, with D perhaps TRBD2 (5 bases). CDR3 length equals 13 residues. Per germline, CDR1 SGHRS and CDR2 YFSETQ. Trimming pared 5 bases from V and 3 bases from J, leaving 12 bases between.

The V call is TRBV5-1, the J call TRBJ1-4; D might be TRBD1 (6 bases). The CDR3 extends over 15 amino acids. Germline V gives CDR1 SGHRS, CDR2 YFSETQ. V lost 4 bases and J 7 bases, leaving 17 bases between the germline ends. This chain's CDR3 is CASSEGGDGGEKLFF. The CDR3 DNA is TGCGCCAGCAGCGAGGGGGGGGATGGAGGTGAAAAACTGTTTTTT.

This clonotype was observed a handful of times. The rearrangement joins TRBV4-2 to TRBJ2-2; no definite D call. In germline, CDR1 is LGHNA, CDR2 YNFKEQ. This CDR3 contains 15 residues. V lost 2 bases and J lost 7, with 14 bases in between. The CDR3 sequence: CASSQSYATSGELFF. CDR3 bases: TGTGCCAGCAGCCAATCATACGCGACGAGCGGGGAGCTGTTTTTT.

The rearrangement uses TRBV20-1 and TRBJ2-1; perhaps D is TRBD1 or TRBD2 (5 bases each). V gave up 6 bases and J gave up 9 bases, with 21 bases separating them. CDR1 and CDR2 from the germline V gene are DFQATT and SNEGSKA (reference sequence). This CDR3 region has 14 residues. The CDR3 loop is CSALDGTVQGEQFF. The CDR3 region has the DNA TGCAGTGCCCTCGATGGGACGGTGCAAGGTGAGCAGTTCTTC.

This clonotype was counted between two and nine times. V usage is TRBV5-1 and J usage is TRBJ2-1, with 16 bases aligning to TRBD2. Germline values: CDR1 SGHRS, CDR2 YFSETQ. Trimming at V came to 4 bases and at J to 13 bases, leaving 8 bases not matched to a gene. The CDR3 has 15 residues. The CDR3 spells CASSMGLAGGLDQFF. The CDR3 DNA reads TGCGCCAGCAGCATGGGACTAGCGGGGGGGCTGGATCAGTTCTTC.

The CDR3 region is CSGVEKLDEQFF. In DNA, the CDR3 is TGCAGCGGAGTAGAAAAGTTAGATGAGCAGTTCTTC. The rearrangement links TRBV29-1 to TRBJ2-1, with D hard to call. CDR1 is SQVTM, CDR2 ANQGSEA, per germline. V shed 7 bases and J shed 8 bases, with 15 bases lying between them. CDR3 size: 12 residues.

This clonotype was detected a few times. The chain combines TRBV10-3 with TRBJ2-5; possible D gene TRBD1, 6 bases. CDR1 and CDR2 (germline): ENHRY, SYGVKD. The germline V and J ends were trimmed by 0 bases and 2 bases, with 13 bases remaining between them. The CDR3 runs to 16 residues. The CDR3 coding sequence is TGTGCCATCAGTGAGTCTCCAGGGGATGGACAAGAGACCCAGTACTTC. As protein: CAISESPGDGQETQYF.

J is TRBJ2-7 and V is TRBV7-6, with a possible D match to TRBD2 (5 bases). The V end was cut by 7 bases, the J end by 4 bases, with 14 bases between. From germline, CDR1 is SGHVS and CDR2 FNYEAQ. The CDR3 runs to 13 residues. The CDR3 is CASKPLGRYEQYF. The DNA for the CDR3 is TGTGCCAGCAAACCTTTAGGGAGATACGAGCAGTACTTC.

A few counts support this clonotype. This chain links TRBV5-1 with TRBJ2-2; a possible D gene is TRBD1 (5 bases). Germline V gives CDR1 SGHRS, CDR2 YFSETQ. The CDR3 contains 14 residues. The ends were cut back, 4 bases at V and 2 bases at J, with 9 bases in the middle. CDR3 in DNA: TGCGCCAGCAGCGTCGACAGAAACACCGGGGAGCTGTTTTTT. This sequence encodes CASSVDRNTGELFF.

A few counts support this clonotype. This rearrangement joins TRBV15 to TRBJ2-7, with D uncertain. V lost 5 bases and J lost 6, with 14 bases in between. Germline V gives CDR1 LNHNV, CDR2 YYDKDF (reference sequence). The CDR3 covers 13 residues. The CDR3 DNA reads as TGTGCCACCAGCGAGGCTAGTGGTGGCGAGCAGTACTTC. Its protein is CATSEASGGEQYF.

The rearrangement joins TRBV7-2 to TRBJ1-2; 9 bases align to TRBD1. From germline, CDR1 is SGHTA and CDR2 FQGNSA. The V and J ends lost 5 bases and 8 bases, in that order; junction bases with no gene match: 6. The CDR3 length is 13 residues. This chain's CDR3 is CASSPGTGIGYTF. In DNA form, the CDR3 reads TGTGCCAGCAGCCCTGGGACAGGGATCGGCTACACCTTC.

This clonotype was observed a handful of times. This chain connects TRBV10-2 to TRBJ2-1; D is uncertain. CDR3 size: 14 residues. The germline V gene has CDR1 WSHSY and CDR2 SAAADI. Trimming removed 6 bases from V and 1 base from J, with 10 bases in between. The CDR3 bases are TGCGCCAGCAGCGGGCGAAGGTCCTACAATGAGCAGTTCTTC. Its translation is CASSGRRSYNEQFF.

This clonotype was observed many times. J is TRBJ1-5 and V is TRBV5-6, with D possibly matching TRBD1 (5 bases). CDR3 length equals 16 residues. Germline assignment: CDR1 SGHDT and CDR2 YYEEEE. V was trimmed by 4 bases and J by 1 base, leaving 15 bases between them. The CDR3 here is CASSLGGQMSNQPQHF. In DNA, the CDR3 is TGTGCCAGCAGCCTGGGAGGACAAATGAGCAATCAGCCCCAGCATTTT.

In nucleotides, the CDR3 is TGTGCCAGCACAGGAAGTAGGGGCTACACCTTC. It specifies CASTGSRGYTF. The V call is TRBV6-5, the J call TRBJ1-2; D unclear. Trimming stripped 7 bases from V and 8 bases from J, with 11 bases between. The CDR3 is made up of 11 amino acids. Germline lookup yields CDR1 MNHEY and CDR2 SVGAGI.

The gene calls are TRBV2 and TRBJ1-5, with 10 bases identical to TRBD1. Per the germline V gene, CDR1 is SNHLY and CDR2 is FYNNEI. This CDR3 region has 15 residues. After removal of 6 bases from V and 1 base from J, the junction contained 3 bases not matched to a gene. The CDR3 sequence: CASRVDRGSNQPQHF. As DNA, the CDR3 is TGTGCCAGCAGAGTGGACAGGGGGAGCAATCAGCCCCAGCATTTT. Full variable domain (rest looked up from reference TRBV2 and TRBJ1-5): EPEVTQTPSHQVTQMGQEVILRCVPISNHLYFYWYRQILGQKVEFLVSFYNNEISEKSEIFDDQFSVERPDGSNFTLKIRSTKLEDSAMYFCASRVDRGSNQPQHFGDGTRLSIL.